A selection of T cell receptor beta chains follows, all from one sample in a study of shared clonotypes between healthy human individuals. Only in-frame clones appear in the TCRdb table, and some are missing; sequencing was by immunoSEQ multiplex PCR. The sample carries a few hundred thousand clones, just under 97% recorded once. Sequenced sample: naive CD8+ T cells sorted from blood. Every receptor here comes from a woman aged 25 to 39 in good health. CDR3s include the opening cysteine and the closing phenylalanine or tryptophan. A D gene is named only where the DNA matches it firmly. Clone size is stated in some rows and not others, as once, few, many or a class when expanded.

clone_size: once; j_call: TRBJ1-2; v_call: TRBV27; d_call: NA; cdr3_nt: TGTGCCAGCGGGGGGCGGATCTATGGCTACACCTTC; cdr3_aa: CASGGRIYGYTF
clone_size: NA; j_call: TRBJ2-7; v_call: TRBV13; d_call: TRBD2; cdr3_nt: TGTGCCAGCAGCCCTTCCGGGACTAGCGGGACCTACGAGCAGTACTTC; cdr3_aa: CASSPSGTSGTYEQYF
clone_size: NA; j_call: TRBJ2-3; v_call: TRBV6-1; d_call: NA; cdr3_nt: TGTGCCAGCAGTGAGTGGGAAAGCACAGATACGCAGTATTTT; cdr3_aa: CASSEWESTDTQYF
clone_size: NA; j_call: TRBJ2-3; v_call: TRBV7-6; d_call: NA; cdr3_nt: TGTGCCAGCAGCTTAGTGGGGCCCCGAGATACGCAGTATTTT; cdr3_aa: CASSLVGPRDTQYF
clone_size: NA; j_call: TRBJ1-4; v_call: TRBV7-2; d_call: NA; cdr3_nt: TGTGCCAGCAGACAGGGCCAAAAACTGTTTTTT; cdr3_aa: CASRQGQKLFF
clone_size: NA; j_call: TRBJ2-3; v_call: TRBV28; d_call: NA; cdr3_nt: TGTGCCAGCAGTTTAATCACCGGGAGTCGGGCAGATACGCAGTATTTT; cdr3_aa: CASSLITGSRADTQYF
clone_size: once; j_call: TRBJ2-7; v_call: TRBV6-6; d_call: NA; cdr3_nt: TGTGCCAGCAGTTACGTGCCGGGACCCTACGAGCAGTACTTC; cdr3_aa: CASSYVPGPYEQYF
clone_size: NA; j_call: TRBJ1-5; v_call: TRBV2; d_call: NA; cdr3_nt: TGTGCCAGAATGACAGGCTATCAGCCCCAGCATTTT; cdr3_aa: CARMTGYQPQHF
clone_size: NA; j_call: TRBJ2-7; v_call: TRBV5-4; d_call: TRBD2; cdr3_nt: TGTGCCAGCAGTTCTAGCGGGTCCCTAAGGGCCTACGAGCAGTACTTC; cdr3_aa: CASSSSGSLRAYEQYF
clone_size: NA; j_call: TRBJ2-5; v_call: TRBV27; d_call: NA; cdr3_nt: TGTGCCAGCAGCCCGGCCGGGCTCCGAGAGACCCAGTACTTC; cdr3_aa: CASSPAGLRETQYF
clone_size: NA; j_call: TRBJ2-1; v_call: TRBV6-5; d_call: TRBD2; cdr3_nt: TGTGCCAGCAGTTCGATCCGGGACTACTACAATGAGCAGTTCTTC; cdr3_aa: CASSSIRDYYNEQFF
clone_size: NA; j_call: TRBJ2-1; v_call: TRBV5-1; d_call: NA; cdr3_nt: TGCGCCAGCAGCTTGGGAAATGAGCAGTTCTTC; cdr3_aa: CASSLGNEQFF
clone_size: NA; j_call: TRBJ2-2; v_call: TRBV7-9; d_call: NA; cdr3_nt: TGTGCCAGCAGCAGACTCGCCGTTAGGACCAACACACCCACCGGGGAGCTGTTTTTT; cdr3_aa: CASSRLAVRTNTPTGELFF
clone_size: NA; j_call: TRBJ1-5; v_call: TRBV2; d_call: NA; cdr3_nt: TGTGCCAGCAGTGAATGGGGATATAGCAATCAGCCCCAGCATTTT; cdr3_aa: CASSEWGYSNQPQHF
clone_size: NA; j_call: TRBJ2-1; v_call: TRBV30; d_call: TRBD2; cdr3_nt: TGTGCCTGGAGACTAGCGGGAGTGGCTGAGCAGTTCTTC; cdr3_aa: CAWRLAGVAEQFF
clone_size: once; j_call: TRBJ2-1; v_call: TRBV7-6; d_call: TRBD2; cdr3_nt: TGTGCCAGCAGCTTGGCTAGCGGCCCGTACAATGAGCAGTTCTTC; cdr3_aa: CASSLASGPYNEQFF
clone_size: NA; j_call: TRBJ1-2; v_call: TRBV7-8; d_call: NA; cdr3_nt: TGTGCCAGCAGCTTAGGCAGGAATAACTATGGCTACACCTTC; cdr3_aa: CASSLGRNNYGYTF
clone_size: NA; j_call: TRBJ1-1; v_call: TRBV28; d_call: NA; cdr3_nt: TGTGCCAGCAGTTTTTTCGGGGGCGCGGGAACTGAAGCTTTCTTT; cdr3_aa: CASSFFGGAGTEAFF
clone_size: NA; j_call: TRBJ2-7; v_call: TRBV10-2; d_call: NA; cdr3_nt: TGCGCCAGCAGTGAAACGGGGAGAAACGAGCAGTACTTC; cdr3_aa: CASSETGRNEQYF
clone_size: NA; j_call: TRBJ2-7; v_call: TRBV10-3; d_call: TRBD1; cdr3_nt: TGTGCCGCGGGACAGGCACCCTACGAGCAGTACTTC; cdr3_aa: CAAGQAPYEQYF
clone_size: NA; j_call: TRBJ2-7; v_call: TRBV7-9; d_call: TRBD2; cdr3_nt: TGTGCCAGCAGCTGGGGGGCCGGACTAGCGGGAGGCGAGCAGTACTTC; cdr3_aa: CASSWGAGLAGGEQYF
clone_size: NA; j_call: TRBJ2-1; v_call: TRBV19; d_call: TRBD2; cdr3_nt: TGTGCCAGTAGTAAGGGACTAGCGGGGGACTCCTACAATGAGCAGTTCTTC; cdr3_aa: CASSKGLAGDSYNEQFF
clone_size: NA; j_call: TRBJ2-1; v_call: TRBV4-1; d_call: NA; cdr3_nt: TGCGCCAGCAGCCAAGGGATACTAGCCGCCAATGAGCAGTTCTTC; cdr3_aa: CASSQGILAANEQFF
clone_size: NA; j_call: TRBJ2-7; v_call: TRBV7-2; d_call: TRBD2; cdr3_nt: TGTGCCAGCAGCGGGACTAGCGGGACCTACGAGCAGTACTTC; cdr3_aa: CASSGTSGTYEQYF
clone_size: once; j_call: TRBJ2-3; v_call: TRBV11-2; d_call: TRBD2; cdr3_nt: TGTGCCAGCAGCCAGCGTATGTGGAGGGAGGGTGCAGATACGCAGTATTTT; cdr3_aa: CASSQRMWREGADTQYF
clone_size: NA; j_call: TRBJ2-1; v_call: TRBV5-1; d_call: TRBD2; cdr3_nt: TGCGCCAGCAGCTTCTTAGCGGGAGTTGGTGAGCAGTTCTTC; cdr3_aa: CASSFLAGVGEQFF
clone_size: NA; j_call: TRBJ2-7; v_call: TRBV4-2; d_call: NA; cdr3_nt: TGTGCCAGCAGCCAGGAGACCGGTGGCTCCTACGAGCAGTACTTC; cdr3_aa: CASSQETGGSYEQYF
clone_size: NA; j_call: TRBJ1-1; v_call: TRBV4-1; d_call: NA; cdr3_nt: TGCGCCAGCAGCCAAGATCAACGGAACACTGAAGCTTTCTTT; cdr3_aa: CASSQDQRNTEAFF
clone_size: NA; j_call: TRBJ1-1; v_call: TRBV7-9; d_call: NA; cdr3_nt: TGTGCCAGCAGCGCCCAGGGCACTGAAGCTTTCTTT; cdr3_aa: CASSAQGTEAFF
clone_size: NA; j_call: TRBJ2-1; v_call: TRBV28; d_call: NA; cdr3_nt: TGTGCCAGCGCCTCCCCCGAGAGCGCGGGCCTCTACAATGAGCAGTTCTTC; cdr3_aa: CASASPESAGLYNEQFF
clone_size: NA; j_call: TRBJ2-1; v_call: TRBV5-6; d_call: NA; cdr3_nt: TGTGCCAGCAGCTCTACATTACGTGGCTACAATGAGCAGTTCTTC; cdr3_aa: CASSSTLRGYNEQFF
clone_size: NA; j_call: TRBJ1-4; v_call: TRBV4-1; d_call: TRBD1; cdr3_nt: TGCGCCAGCAGCCAAGATACGACAGGGGGCTTAGATGAAAAACTGTTTTTT; cdr3_aa: CASSQDTTGGLDEKLFF
clone_size: NA; j_call: TRBJ2-1; v_call: TRBV28; d_call: NA; cdr3_nt: TGTGCCAGCAGTCCCCACCTCGACCCAACTGAGGATGAGCAGTTCTTC; cdr3_aa: CASSPHLDPTEDEQFF
clone_size: NA; j_call: TRBJ2-7; v_call: TRBV28; d_call: TRBD1; cdr3_nt: TGTGCCAGCAGTCCTAGGACAGGGGTGTATTCGCTCGAGCAGTACTTC; cdr3_aa: CASSPRTGVYSLEQYF
clone_size: NA; j_call: TRBJ2-1; v_call: TRBV25-1; d_call: NA; cdr3_nt: TGTGCCAGCATAAGGGGGGTTGAGCAGTTCTTC; cdr3_aa: CASIRGVEQFF
clone_size: NA; j_call: TRBJ2-1; v_call: TRBV27; d_call: TRBD2; cdr3_nt: TGTGCCAGCAGTTTATCGATGGCGGGAGGGCTCTACAATGAGCAGTTCTTC; cdr3_aa: CASSLSMAGGLYNEQFF
clone_size: NA; j_call: TRBJ2-7; v_call: TRBV5-6; d_call: NA; cdr3_nt: TGTGCCAGCAGCTTGGGCCGAGAGCAGTACTTC; cdr3_aa: CASSLGREQYF
clone_size: NA; j_call: TRBJ2-1; v_call: TRBV28; d_call: NA; cdr3_nt: TGTGCCAGCAGTTGGCGGGGATCGTACAATGAGCAGTTCTTC; cdr3_aa: CASSWRGSYNEQFF
clone_size: NA; j_call: TRBJ2-7; v_call: TRBV7-9; d_call: TRBD2; cdr3_nt: TGTGCCAGCAGCTTAGGCGCGGGAGGCCCTTACGAGCAGTACTTC; cdr3_aa: CASSLGAGGPYEQYF
clone_size: NA; j_call: TRBJ1-4; v_call: TRBV9; d_call: TRBD1; cdr3_nt: TGTGCCAGCAGCGAGACAGGGGTCGCAGATGAAAAACTGTTTTTT; cdr3_aa: CASSETGVADEKLFF
clone_size: NA; j_call: TRBJ2-5; v_call: TRBV14; d_call: TRBD1; cdr3_nt: TGTGCCAGCAGCCAGTGGACAGGGGGCCACCTAGGCGGGACCCAGTACTTC; cdr3_aa: CASSQWTGGHLGGTQYF
clone_size: NA; j_call: TRBJ1-4; v_call: TRBV5-3; d_call: NA; cdr3_nt: TGTGCCAGAAGCTTGGTCGAGTTAGATGAAAAACTGTTTTTT; cdr3_aa: CARSLVELDEKLFF
clone_size: NA; j_call: TRBJ1-1; v_call: TRBV13; d_call: TRBD1; cdr3_nt: TGTGCCAGCAGCTTGGGACAGATGAACACTGAAGCTTTCTTT; cdr3_aa: CASSLGQMNTEAFF
clone_size: NA; j_call: TRBJ2-7; v_call: TRBV27; d_call: NA; cdr3_nt: TGTGCCAGCAGTTCGGGGCAGGGCGCTGTCTACGAGCAGTACTTC; cdr3_aa: CASSSGQGAVYEQYF
clone_size: once; j_call: TRBJ2-1; v_call: TRBV5-6; d_call: NA; cdr3_nt: TGTGCCAGCAGCTTGGTACCGGCCGAGGAGCAGTTCTTC; cdr3_aa: CASSLVPAEEQFF
clone_size: NA; j_call: TRBJ2-7; v_call: TRBV10-3; d_call: NA; cdr3_nt: TGTGCCATCAGCCGTGACGATGGATTCTCCTACGAGCAGTACTTC; cdr3_aa: CAISRDDGFSYEQYF
clone_size: NA; j_call: TRBJ2-7; v_call: TRBV7-7; d_call: NA; cdr3_nt: TGTGCCAGCAGCTTAGGAACAGGGAGCTACGAGCAGTACTTC; cdr3_aa: CASSLGTGSYEQYF
clone_size: NA; j_call: TRBJ2-5; v_call: TRBV2; d_call: TRBD1; cdr3_nt: TGTGCCAGCAGCATTGCCGGGACAGGGGAGGAGACCCAGTACTTC; cdr3_aa: CASSIAGTGEETQYF
clone_size: NA; j_call: TRBJ2-7; v_call: TRBV5-5; d_call: TRBD1; cdr3_nt: TGTGCCAGCAGCGTGGACAGGGTGAACGAGCAGTACTTC; cdr3_aa: CASSVDRVNEQYF
clone_size: once; j_call: TRBJ2-7; v_call: TRBV9; d_call: NA; cdr3_nt: TGTGCCAGCAGCGTAGAAGGGATGCCAAACGAGCAGTACTTC; cdr3_aa: CASSVEGMPNEQYF
clone_size: NA; j_call: TRBJ2-1; v_call: TRBV7-2; d_call: TRBD2; cdr3_nt: TGTGCCAGCAGAATAATAGCGGGAGCAGTCCTTGAGCAGTTCTTC; cdr3_aa: CASRIIAGAVLEQFF
clone_size: NA; j_call: TRBJ1-1; v_call: TRBV29-1; d_call: NA; cdr3_nt: TGCAGCGTGGGGTCGAGGATCATGAACACTGAAGCTTTCTTT; cdr3_aa: CSVGSRIMNTEAFF
clone_size: NA; j_call: TRBJ2-1; v_call: TRBV9; d_call: NA; cdr3_nt: TGTGCCAGCAGCGTAGGACTCCCCAATGAGCAGTTCTTC; cdr3_aa: CASSVGLPNEQFF
clone_size: NA; j_call: TRBJ1-6; v_call: TRBV19; d_call: TRBD1; cdr3_nt: TGTGCCAGTACCGGGACAGGGGACGGGCTCTCACCCCTCCACTTT; cdr3_aa: CASTGTGDGLSPLHF
clone_size: NA; j_call: TRBJ1-2; v_call: TRBV5-4; d_call: NA; cdr3_nt: TGTGCCAGCAGCTCTACGACAGAGAACATCCTCTTTGGCTATGGCTACACCTTC; cdr3_aa: CASSSTTENILFGYGYTF
clone_size: once; j_call: TRBJ2-4; v_call: TRBV7-6; d_call: NA; cdr3_nt: TGTGCCAGCAGCTCCGATCCCAGGCTAGCCAAAAACATTCAGTACTTC; cdr3_aa: CASSSDPRLAKNIQYF
clone_size: NA; j_call: TRBJ2-1; v_call: TRBV7-9; d_call: NA; cdr3_nt: TGTGCCAGCAGCTTAGGGGCAGGGGAGGAGTTCTTC; cdr3_aa: CASSLGAGEEFF
clone_size: NA; j_call: TRBJ2-7; v_call: TRBV2; d_call: TRBD1; cdr3_nt: TGTGCCAGCAGTCCCACCGGGACAGGGGCAACCTACGAGCAGTACTTC; cdr3_aa: CASSPTGTGATYEQYF
clone_size: NA; j_call: TRBJ1-4; v_call: TRBV28; d_call: TRBD1; cdr3_nt: TGTGCCAGCAGTTCCGGGACAGTTCCCTCATTTAATGAAAAACTGTTTTTT; cdr3_aa: CASSSGTVPSFNEKLFF
clone_size: NA; j_call: TRBJ2-3; v_call: TRBV6-5; d_call: NA; cdr3_nt: TGTGCCAGCAGTAGGACTTGGACAGATACGCAGTATTTT; cdr3_aa: CASSRTWTDTQYF